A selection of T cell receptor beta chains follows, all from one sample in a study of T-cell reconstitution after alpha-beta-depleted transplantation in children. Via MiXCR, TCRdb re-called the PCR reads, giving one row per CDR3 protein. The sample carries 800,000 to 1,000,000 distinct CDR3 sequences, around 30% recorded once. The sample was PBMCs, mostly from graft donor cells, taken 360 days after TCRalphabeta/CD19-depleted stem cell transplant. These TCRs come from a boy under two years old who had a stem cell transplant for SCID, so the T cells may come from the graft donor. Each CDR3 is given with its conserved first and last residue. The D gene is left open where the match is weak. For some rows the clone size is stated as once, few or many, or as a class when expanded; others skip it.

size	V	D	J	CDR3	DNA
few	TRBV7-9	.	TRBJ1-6	CASSDDTGGSYNSPLHF	TGTGCCAGCAGCGATGACACCGGCGGCTCCTATAATTCACCCCTCCACTTT
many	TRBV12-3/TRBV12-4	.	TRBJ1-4	CASSFASLNEKLFF	TGTGCCAGCAGTTTCGCGTCTCTTAATGAAAAACTGTTTTTT
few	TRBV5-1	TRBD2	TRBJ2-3	CAGAGTSTDTQYF	TGCGCCGGAGCGGGGACTAGCACAGATACGCAGTATTTT
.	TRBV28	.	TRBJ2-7	CASSLYGSQDEQYF	TGTGCCAGCAGTTTATACGGATCACAGGACGAGCAGTACTTC
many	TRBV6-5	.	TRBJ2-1	CATHRASYNEQFF	TGTGCCACGCACAGGGCCTCCTACAATGAGCAGTTCTTC
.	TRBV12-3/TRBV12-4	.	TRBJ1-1	CASSLVGGATEAFF	TGTGCCAGCAGTTTAGTGGGCGGAGCGACTGAAGCTTTCTTT
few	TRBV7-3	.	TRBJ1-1	CASSSDGQNTEAFF	TGTGCCAGCAGCTCCGACGGACAGAACACTGAAGCTTTCTTT
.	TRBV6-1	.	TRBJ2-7	CASRVGHSYEQYF	TGTGCCAGCAGAGTCGGACATTCCTACGAGCAGTACTTC
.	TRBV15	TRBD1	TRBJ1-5	CATSLDRVRNQPQHF	TGTGCCACCAGCCTGGACAGGGTACGCAATCAGCCCCAGCATTTT
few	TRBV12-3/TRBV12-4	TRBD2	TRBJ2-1	CASSPRQAGNNEQFF	TGTGCCAGCAGTCCCAGACAAGCGGGAAACAATGAGCAGTTCTTC
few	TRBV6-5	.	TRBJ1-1	CASKTEEGRPNTEAFF	TGTGCCAGCAAAACAGAAGAGGGCAGGCCCAACACTGAAGCTTTCTTT
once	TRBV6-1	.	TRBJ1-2	CASRGGLRVNSGYTF	TGTGCCAGCCGCGGAGGATTAAGGGTGAATAGTGGCTACACCTTC
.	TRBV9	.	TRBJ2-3	CASSDLLTQYF	TGTGCCAGCAGCGACCTGCTTACGCAGTATTTT
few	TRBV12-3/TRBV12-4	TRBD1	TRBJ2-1	CASSWTGQGIHEQFF	TGTGCCAGCAGTTGGACGGGACAGGGGATTCATGAGCAGTTCTTC
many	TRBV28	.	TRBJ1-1	CASSPQQVYTEAFF	TGTGCCAGCAGTCCCCAACAGGTTTACACTGAAGCTTTCTTT
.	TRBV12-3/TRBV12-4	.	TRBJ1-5	CASSLGFYSNQPQHF	TGTGCCAGCAGTTTGGGGTTTTATAGCAATCAGCCCCAGCATTTT
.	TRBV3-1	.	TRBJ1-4	CASSPGASSRATNEKLFF	TGTGCCAGCAGCCCAGGGGCCAGCTCGCGAGCAACTAATGAAAAACTGTTTTTT
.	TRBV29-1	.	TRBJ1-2	CSVALRFNYGYTF	TGCAGCGTTGCCCTCCGGTTTAACTATGGCTACACCTTC
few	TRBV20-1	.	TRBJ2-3	CSAPGTWPDTQYF	TGCAGTGCTCCCGGTACCTGGCCAGATACGCAGTATTTT
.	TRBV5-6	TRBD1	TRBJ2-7	CASSKPTGGSYEQYF	TGTGCCAGCAGCAAACCGACAGGGGGCTCCTACGAGCAGTACTTC
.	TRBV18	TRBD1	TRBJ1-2	CASSPYKGDRGRLYGYTF	TGTGCCAGCTCACCGTATAAAGGGGACAGGGGGCGTCTCTATGGCTACACCTTC
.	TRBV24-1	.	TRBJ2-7	CATSDSSPGRQYF	TGTGCCACCAGTGACTCGAGCCCGGGACGGCAGTACTTC
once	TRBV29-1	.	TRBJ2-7	CSGSPRGHPTYEQYF	TGCAGCGGCTCTCCCCGGGGGCATCCAACCTACGAGCAGTACTTC
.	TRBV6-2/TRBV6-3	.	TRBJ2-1	CASSYNNEQFF	TGTGCCAGCAGTTACAACAATGAGCAGTTCTTC
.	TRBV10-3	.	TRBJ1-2	CAISGELIANYGYTF	TGTGCCATCAGTGGGGAACTGATCGCTAACTATGGCTACACCTTC
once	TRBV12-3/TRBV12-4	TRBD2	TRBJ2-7	CASSPPLRGNYEQYF	TGTGCCAGCAGCCCCCCCTTGCGGGGGAACTACGAGCAGTACTTC
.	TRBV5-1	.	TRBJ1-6	CASSLSPASGNSPLHF	TGCGCCAGCAGCTTGTCCCCCGCCTCGGGCAATTCACCCCTCCACTTT
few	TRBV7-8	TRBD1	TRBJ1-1	CASSLDRGTMVPRAFF	TGTGCCAGCAGCTTGGACAGGGGGACGATGGTCCCAAGGGCTTTCTTT
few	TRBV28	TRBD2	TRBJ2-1	CASSLSRGVGDEQFF	TGTGCCAGCAGCCTCTCCCGGGGGGTAGGAGATGAGCAGTTCTTC
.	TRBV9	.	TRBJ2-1	CASRTSRGPSSYNEQFF	TGTGCCAGTCGAACATCACGTGGGCCGAGCTCCTACAATGAGCAGTTCTTC
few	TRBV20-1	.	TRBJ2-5	CSARDRRGGETQYF	TGCAGTGCTAGAGATCGCAGGGGCGGGGAGACCCAGTACTTC
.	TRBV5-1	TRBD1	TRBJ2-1	CASSLEGATANEQFF	TGCGCCAGCAGCTTAGAGGGGGCGACGGCAAATGAGCAGTTCTTC